A selection of T cell receptor beta chains follows, all from one sample in a study of blood T cell repertoires in COVID-19. The method was immunoSEQ multiplex PCR; TCRdb's version includes in-frame clones alone and lacks a portion of them. The sample includes under 200,000 clones, around four fifths of them seen just once. The source material was peripheral blood. The receptors here all came from a woman aged 80 or older with COVID-19, enrolled during active disease. Each CDR3 is given with its conserved first and last residue. The D gene is left open where the match is weak. Some rows have no size entry. The others give once, few or many, or a class for an expanded clone.

j_call	d_call	v_call	clone_size	cdr3_nt	cdr3_aa
TRBJ2-7	TRBD2	TRBV5-1	.	TGCGCCAGCAGGGTTGGGACTAGCGGGCGCTACTCCTACGAGCAGTACTTC	CASRVGTSGRYSYEQYF
TRBJ1-5	.	TRBV6-6	.	TGTGCCAGCAGTTATCGACAGAATCAGCCCCAGCATTTT	CASSYRQNQPQHF
TRBJ1-6	.	TRBV27	.	TGTGCCAGCAGCCCCCGAGGGGAGGATTCACCCCTCCACTTT	CASSPRGEDSPLHF
TRBJ2-2	TRBD1	TRBV2	.	TGTGCCAGCAGTGGGCAGGGGGACGGGGAGCTGTTTTTT	CASSGQGDGELFF
TRBJ1-1	.	TRBV7-8	.	TGTGCCAGCAGCTTCGGGGAGGGGAACACTGAAGCTTTCTTT	CASSFGEGNTEAFF
TRBJ2-7	.	TRBV7-6	.	TGTGCCAGCAGCCGGGGTGGGCCGGGAGAGTCCTACGAGCAGTACTTC	CASSRGGPGESYEQYF
TRBJ1-5	TRBD1	TRBV19	.	TGTGCCAGTAGTTCATCGTACGGGACAGGGGGCGGACAGCCCCAGCATTTT	CASSSSYGTGGGQPQHF
TRBJ2-7	TRBD2	TRBV6-5	.	TGTGCCAGCATTCAGCGGGAGAGGTATTCCTACGAGCAGTACTTC	CASIQRERYSYEQYF
TRBJ2-5	.	TRBV5-1	.	TGCGCCAGCAGCTTAGGAGGACAGCTAAGGGAGACCCAGTACTTC	CASSLGGQLRETQYF
TRBJ1-2	.	TRBV6-6	.	TGTGCCACTAAATTCGACAGACCTAACTATGGCTACACCTTC	CATKFDRPNYGYTF
TRBJ1-1	.	TRBV5-6	.	TGTGCCAGCAGCTCCTATCAAGCTGAAGCTTTCTTT	CASSSYQAEAFF
TRBJ1-1	.	TRBV3-1/TRBV3-2	few	TGTGCCAGCAGCCAAGTGGGAGGGAACCGGGGTGAAGCTTTCTTT	CASSQVGGNRGEAFF
TRBJ2-7	.	TRBV5-6	.	TGTGCCAGCAGCTTGAGCGGATACGAGCAGTACTTC	CASSLSGYEQYF
TRBJ2-3	.	TRBV5-1	.	TGCGCCAGCAGCTTGGGGGCTAGCAGTGCAGATACGCAGTATTTT	CASSLGASSADTQYF
TRBJ2-1	.	TRBV6-5	once	TGTGCCAGCACCCCAGCGGCAGGACCTTACAATGAGCAGTTCTTC	CASTPAAGPYNEQFF
TRBJ2-5	.	TRBV20-1	.	TGCAGTGCTAGTCACAGGGAGACCCAGTACTTC	CSASHRETQYF
TRBJ2-1	.	TRBV5-5	.	TGTGCCAGCAGCCTACGGAACAGGGCGGATGAGCAGTTCTTC	CASSLRNRADEQFF
TRBJ1-5	.	TRBV6-1	.	TGTGCCAGCAGTGAAGAGGGCCCCAGGGAAGCCCCCCAGCATTTT	CASSEEGPREAPQHF
TRBJ1-2	TRBD1	TRBV6-5	.	TGTGCCAGCAGCTGGGACAGATTATATGGCTACACCTTC	CASSWDRLYGYTF